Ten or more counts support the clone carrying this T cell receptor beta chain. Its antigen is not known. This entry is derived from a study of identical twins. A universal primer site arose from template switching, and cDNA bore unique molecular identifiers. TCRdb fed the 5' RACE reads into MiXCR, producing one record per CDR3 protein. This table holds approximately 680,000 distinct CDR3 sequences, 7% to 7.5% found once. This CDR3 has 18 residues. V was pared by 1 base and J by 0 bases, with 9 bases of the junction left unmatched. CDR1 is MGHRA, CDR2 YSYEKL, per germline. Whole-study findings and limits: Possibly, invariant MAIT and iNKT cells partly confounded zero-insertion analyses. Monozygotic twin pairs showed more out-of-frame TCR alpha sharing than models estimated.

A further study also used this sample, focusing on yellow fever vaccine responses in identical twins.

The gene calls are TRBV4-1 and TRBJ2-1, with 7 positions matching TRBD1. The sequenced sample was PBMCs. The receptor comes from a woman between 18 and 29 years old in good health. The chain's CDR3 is CASSQVGQVLSSYNEQFF. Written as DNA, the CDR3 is TGCGCCAGCAGCCAAGTCGGACAGGTTCTTAGCTCCTACAATGAGCAGTTCTTC.